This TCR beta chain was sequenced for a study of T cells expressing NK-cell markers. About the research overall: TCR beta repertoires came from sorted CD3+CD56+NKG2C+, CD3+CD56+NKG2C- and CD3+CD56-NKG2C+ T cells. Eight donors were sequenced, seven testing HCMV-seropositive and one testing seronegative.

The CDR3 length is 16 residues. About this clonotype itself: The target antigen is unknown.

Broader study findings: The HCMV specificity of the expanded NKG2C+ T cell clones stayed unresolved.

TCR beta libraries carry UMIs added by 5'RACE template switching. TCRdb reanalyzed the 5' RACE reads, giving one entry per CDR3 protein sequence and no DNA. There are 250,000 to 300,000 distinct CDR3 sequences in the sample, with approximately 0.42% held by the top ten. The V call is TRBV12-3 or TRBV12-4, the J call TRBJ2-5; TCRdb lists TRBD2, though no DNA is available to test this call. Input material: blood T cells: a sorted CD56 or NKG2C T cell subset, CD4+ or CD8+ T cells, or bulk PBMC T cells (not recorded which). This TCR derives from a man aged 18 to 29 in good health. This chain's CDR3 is CASSTGTARLLETQYF.